These 22 T cell receptor beta chains came from one sample sequenced in a study of shared clonotypes between healthy human individuals. Method: immunoSEQ multiplex PCR; TCRdb's copy keeps in-frame clones and lacks some. This sample has 1.6 million or so clones, with around 98.5% found just once. Sequenced input: naive CD4+ T cells sorted from blood. Noted subset: CD45RA+ positively selected. The receptors come from a man aged 25 to 40 in good health.

The J gene is TRBJ1-4, the V gene TRBV6-6; TRBD1 aligns across 8 bases. CDR1 and CDR2 (germline): MNHNY, SVGAGI (reference sequence). V lost 10 bases to trimming and J lost 6 bases; unmatched junction nucleotides: 10. This CDR3 has 14 residues. This CDR3 is CATSGTGSDEKLFF. In DNA, the CDR3 is TGTGCCACCTCCGGGACAGGTTCGGATGAAAAACTGTTTTTT.

CDR3 in amino acids: CASSLASAPSSYEQYF. The CDR3 DNA is TGTGCCAGCAGCTTAGCTAGCGCGCCCAGCTCCTACGAGCAGTACTTC. The V gene is TRBV7-6, the J gene TRBJ2-7; D is perhaps TRBD2 (5 bases). From germline, CDR1 is SGHVS and CDR2 FNYEAQ. The CDR3 extends over 16 amino acids. The germline V and J ends were trimmed by 0 bases and 0 bases, with 12 bases remaining between them.

This clone occurred once. This chain uses TRBV21-1 with TRBJ2-1; no check of the table's D call, TRBD2, against the DNA was made. TRBV21-1 is an annotated pseudogene. The CDR3 spans 14 residues. For the CDR3, the DNA is TGTGCCAGCTATAAAGGCGGAGCTAACAATGAGCAGTTCTTC. Translated: CASYKGGANNEQFF.

V gene TRBV6-5 combines with J gene TRBJ1-5, with 7 bases aligning to TRBD1. There are 15 residues in the CDR3. Germline CDR1 MNHEY, CDR2 SVGAGI. V trimming: 5 bases; J trimming: 2 bases; junction bases outside the gene matches: 6. The chain's CDR3 is CASSKTGEGNQPQHF. In DNA, the CDR3 is TGTGCCAGCAGTAAAACAGGGGAAGGCAATCAGCCCCAGCATTTT.

The V call is TRBV18, the J call TRBJ1-5; no clear D gene. The CDR3 has 13 amino acids. V was clipped by 2 bases and J by 4 bases, with 6 bases between them. Germline lookup yields CDR1 KGHSH and CDR2 LQKENI. DNA for the CDR3: TGTGCCAGCTCACCAGAGGAGAATCAGCCCCAGCATTTT. It yields the protein CASSPEENQPQHF.

The V call is TRBV9, the J call TRBJ2-7; possibly TRBD2 for D (6 bases). V was pared by 3 bases and J by 9 bases, with 19 bases between. This CDR3 spans 14 amino acids. Germline CDR1 is SGDLS and CDR2 is YYNGEE. The CDR3 coding sequence is TGTGCCAGCAGCGGGGGGACTGGCCCCGTGGGGCAGTACTTC. The encoded protein is CASSGGTGPVGQYF.

The chain recombines TRBV7-3 with TRBJ2-1, with D maybe TRBD1 (6 bases). Germline lookup yields CDR1 SGHTA and CDR2 FQGTGA. Trimming cost V 5 bases and J 1 base, with 15 bases left between them. The CDR3 spans 16 residues. The CDR3 DNA reads TGTGCCAGCAGCCCCCGTGGGACACAATCCTACAATGAGCAGTTCTTC. Its translation is CASSPRGTQSYNEQFF.

V is TRBV5-1 and J is TRBJ2-1; 8 bases are shared with TRBD2. The V and J ends lost 0 bases and 8 bases, in that order; junction bases with no gene match: 7. Per germline, CDR1 SGHRS and CDR2 YFSETQ. The CDR3 is 15 residues long. DNA of the CDR3: TGCGCCAGCAGCTTGGAGGGGCTAGCGGGCTATGAGCAGTTCTTC. It specifies CASSLEGLAGYEQFF.

The chain employs TRBV7-6 and TRBJ2-7; 7 positions match TRBD2. Germline V gene lookup returns CDR1 SGHVS and CDR2 FNYEAQ. V lost 2 bases and J lost 1; bases outside the gene matches: 5. The CDR3 totals 15 residues. This CDR3 reads CASSLPAGPSYEQYF. In DNA form, the CDR3 reads TGTGCCAGCAGCTTACCAGCGGGACCTTCCTACGAGCAGTACTTC.

This chain connects TRBV10-3 to TRBJ2-7; 7 positions match TRBD1. CDR1 is ENHRY, CDR2 SYGVKD, per germline. The CDR3 totals 19 residues. With 0 bases clipped from V and 0 bases from J, the junction kept 14 bases outside the gene matches. The CDR3 protein is CAISESMRPTGDFSYEQYF. DNA for the CDR3: TGTGCCATCAGTGAGTCGATGAGGCCAACAGGGGATTTCTCCTACGAGCAGTACTTC.

V usage is TRBV19 and J usage is TRBJ2-1; D is perhaps TRBD2 (5 bases). Germline assignment: CDR1 LNHDA and CDR2 SQIVND (reference sequence). The CDR3 runs 13 residues. V was clipped by 6 bases and J by 6 bases, with 12 bases between them. CDR3 in DNA: TGTGCCAGTAGAACCGGGAACCTCAATGAGCAGTTCTTC. Its translation is CASRTGNLNEQFF.

J is TRBJ2-5 and V is TRBV6-6; D is unclear. Germline V gene data show CDR1 as MNHNY and CDR2 as SVGAGI (reference sequence). With 5 bases removed from V and 4 bases from J, the gap between germline ends came to 14 bases. The CDR3 spans 14 residues. CDR3 bases: TGTGCCAGCAGTCAAGGTCTGGCAGCAGAGACCCAGTACTTC. Protein sequence: CASSQGLAAETQYF.

The chain employs TRBV7-2 and TRBJ2-3; 7 positions agree with TRBD2. The CDR3 spans 14 residues. Germline V lookup: CDR1 SGHTA, CDR2 FQGNSA. V was pared by 6 bases and J by 6 bases, with 9 bases of the junction left unmatched. In DNA form, the CDR3 reads TGTGCCAGCAGGGGGACTAACGTAGAGGATACGCAGTATTTT. Translated: CASRGTNVEDTQYF.

The chain joins TRBV29-1 to TRBJ2-1; TRBD2 matches 12 bases. CDR3 length: 15 amino acids. With 7 bases clipped from V and 0 bases from J, the junction kept 4 bases outside the gene matches. Germline V gives CDR1 SQVTM, CDR2 ANQGSEA. As DNA, the CDR3 is TGCAGCGGAGGACTAGCGGGGAGCTCCTACAATGAGCAGTTCTTC. Its protein is CSGGLAGSSYNEQFF.

The DNA for the CDR3 is TGTGCCAGCCAAACAGGGGGCGGCATTCAGTACTTC. Translation gives CASQTGGGIQYF. The chain recombines TRBV28 with TRBJ2-4; 9 bases map to TRBD1. V was pared by 8 bases and J by 9 bases, with 5 bases of the junction left unmatched. CDR3 length: 12 amino acids. Germline-derived CDR1 and CDR2 are MDHEN and SYDVKM.

The V and J genes are TRBV6-6 and TRBJ1-1; D remains unclear. Looked up from germline, CDR1 is MNHNY and CDR2 is SVGAGI (reference sequence). Trimming took 7 bases from V and 7 from J, leaving 19 bases between them. This CDR3 region has 14 residues. CDR3 sequence (DNA): TGTGCCAGCATTGGGGTAGTAGGAGGACGTGAAGCTTTCTTT. This codes for CASIGVVGGREAFF.

The rearrangement uses TRBV28 and TRBJ1-5; D is possibly TRBD1 (6 bases). The CDR3 extends over 14 amino acids. The germline V gene encodes CDR1 MDHEN and CDR2 SYDVKM. Trimming took off 11 bases at V and 1 base at J, with 15 bases between the two ends. This chain's CDR3 is CAVRGGRSNQPQHF. CDR3 DNA sequence: TGTGCCGTGAGAGGGGGACGGAGCAATCAGCCCCAGCATTTT. Based on the CDR3 plus reference TRBV28 and TRBJ1-5, the full variable domain is DVKVTQSSRYLVKRTGEKVFLECVQDMDHENMFWYRQDPGLGLRLIYFSYDVKMKEKGDIPEGYSVSREKKERFSLILESASTNQTSMYLCAVRGGRSNQPQHFGDGTRLSIL.

The chain couples TRBV2 to TRBJ1-5; D unclear. Germline V lookup: CDR1 SNHLY, CDR2 FYNNEI. V was pared by 6 bases and J by 9 bases, with 12 bases between. CDR3 length equals 12 residues. Here the CDR3 reads CASSTSTTPQHF. In nucleotides, the CDR3 is TGTGCCAGCAGCACCTCCACCACGCCCCAGCATTTT. The full variable domain, rest sourced from reference TRBV2 and TRBJ1-5, is EPEVTQTPSHQVTQMGQEVILRCVPISNHLYFYWYRQILGQKVEFLVSFYNNEISEKSEIFDDQFSVERPDGSNFTLKIRSTKLEDSAMYFCASSTSTTPQHFGDGTRLSIL.

The chain carries TRBV5-1 and TRBJ2-7; D call uncertain. V lost 4 bases, J lost 7 bases, and 18 bases lay in between. CDR3 size: 14 residues. Germline CDR1 and CDR2: SGHRS and YFSETQ. The CDR3 DNA sequence: TGCGCCAGCAGCCAGGACCGTCCACCCTCGGAGCAGTACTTC. Residues: CASSQDRPPSEQYF.

The CDR3 sequence is CASSRDPSSYNEQFF. The CDR3 DNA reads as TGTGCCAGCAGCCGGGACCCAAGCTCCTACAATGAGCAGTTCTTC. The rearrangement joins TRBV2 to TRBJ2-1, with D perhaps assigned TRBD1 or TRBD2 (5 bases each). Germline CDR1 SNHLY, CDR2 FYNNEI. The CDR3 is 15 residues long. V shed 6 bases and J shed 0 bases, with 12 bases lying between them.

This rearrangement joins TRBV5-1 to TRBJ2-7; 11 bases fit TRBD2. V shed 4 bases and J 4 bases; nucleotides not matched to a gene: 10. CDR1 is SGHRS and CDR2 is YFSETQ in the germline V gene. This CDR3 has 16 amino acids. Written as DNA, the CDR3 is TGCGCCAGCAGCGGGGGAGGGACTAGCGGTACTTACGAGCAGTACTTC. Translation gives CASSGGGTSGTYEQYF.

Only one count was recorded for this clone. The chain couples TRBV23-1 to TRBJ2-7, with unresolved D. TRBV23-1 is an ORF, with its function uncertain. The V end lost 6 bases, the J end lost 2 bases, and 8 bases lay between the germline ends. This CDR3 spans 12 amino acids. The CDR3 here is CASRNSPYEQYF. Written as DNA, the CDR3 is TGCGCCAGCAGGAACAGTCCCTACGAGCAGTACTTC.